These 15 T cell receptor beta chains were sequenced from one sample in a study of tissue T cells after allogeneic stem cell transplantation. The time point here: mouse harvest day 14 after allogeneic transplant. Mouse grafts combined 10^7 T-cell-depleted bone marrow cells with 10^6 splenic CD5+ T cells. Method: immunoSEQ multiplex PCR; TCRdb's copy keeps in-frame clones and lacks some. The top ten clones hold roughly 24% of a sample with approximately 5,000 clones, about 40% of them seen once. Sequenced input: gut tissue. The source is a female BALB/c mouse given C57BL/6 T cells with graft-versus-host disease after an allogeneic hematopoietic cell transplant.

Turning to this clone: Here the gene names and germline are mouse. The read terminates 1 residue before the CDR3 end, so the remaining end is supplied by the germline J gene. The rearrangement joins TRBV26 to TRBJ1-6, with 11 positions matching TRBD1. TRBJ1-6 is an open reading frame, and its role is uncertain. Germline CDR1 and CDR2: KGHPV and FQNQEV (reference sequence). The CDR3 spans 14 residues. The V gene end was trimmed by 4 bases and the J gene end by 10 bases; junction bases not matched to a gene: 3. CDR3 protein: CASSRDRGGSPLYF. CDR3 DNA (partial): TGTGCCAGCAGTCGGGACAGGGGGGGATCGCCCCTCTAC.

A word on this clone: Each gene name is a mouse one. From the germline J gene comes the end of the CDR3, since the read stops 1 residue before it. The genes are TRBV12-1 and TRBJ1-1, with 7 bases aligning to TRBD1. The V and J ends lost 5 bases and 4 bases, in that order; junction bases with no gene match: 3. This CDR3 region has 12 residues. Germline CDR1 and CDR2: SGHSN and HYEKVE. The CDR3 region is CASFRGATEVFF. The DNA read from the CDR3 is TGTGCCAGCTTCAGGGGGGCCACAGAAGTCTTC. Complete variable domain (other parts from reference TRBV12-1 and TRBJ1-1): DSGVVQSPRHIIKEKGGRSVLTCIPISGHSNVVWYQQTLGKELKFLIQHYEKVERDKGFLPSRFSVQQFDDYHSEMNMSALELEDSAMYFCASFRGATEVFFGKGTRLTVV.

This clone was recorded only once. The gene symbols are mouse symbols. The read comes to an end 1 residue before the CDR3 does, leaving the germline J gene to fill in the end. J is TRBJ2-1 and V is TRBV15; no firm D call. The CDR3 sequence is 13 residues long. Germline assignment: CDR1 SGHND and CDR2 FRSKSL. Trimming removed 1 base at V and 3 bases at J, with 4 bases between. CDR3 sequence reads: CASSLGLYAEQFF. The DNA read from the CDR3 is TGTGCCAGCAGTTTAGGTCTCTATGCTGAGCAGTTC. Full variable domain (rest looked up from reference TRBV15 and TRBJ2-1): DAGVTQTPRHEVAEKGQTIILKCEPVSGHNDLFWYRQTKIQGLELLSYFRSKSLMEDGGAFKDRFKAEMLNSSFSTLKIQPTEPKDSAVYLCASSLGLYAEQFFGPGTRLTVL.

This clone was seen only a few times. Any gene name here is a mouse gene name. The read terminates 1 residue before the CDR3 end, so the remaining end is supplied by the germline J gene. The chain carries TRBV16 and TRBJ2-5, with D perhaps TRBD2 (6 bases). Germline assignment: CDR1 SGHSA and CDR2 FRNQAP. The CDR3 sequence is 14 residues long. V was pared by 1 base and J by 2 bases, with 7 bases between. This CDR3 is CASSLAGLQDTQYF. The part of the CDR3 DNA that was read is TGTGCAAGCAGCTTAGCGGGACTCCAAGACACCCAGTAC.

As concerns this clone: The genes and germline here are from mouse. The part of the CDR3 DNA that was read is TGTGCCAGCAGTCTGTCCTCCAGGGCCGAAAGATTATTT. Protein sequence: CASSLSSRAERLF. The whole CDR3 reads CASSLSSRAERLFF. The chain is built from TRBV26 and TRBJ1-4, with a possible D match to TRBD1 (5 bases). The CDR3 goes on 1 residue after the read ends, and that part is filled in from the germline J gene. The length of the CDR3 is 14 residues. Trimming cost V 0 bases and J 7 bases, with 9 bases left between them. CDR1 and CDR2 (germline): KGHPV, FQNQEV (reference sequence).

Of note for this clone: Mouse gene names apply. The read ends 1 residue before the CDR3 terminus; that terminus is restored from the germline J gene. The rearrangement uses TRBV12-2 and TRBJ1-2; 9 bases are shared with TRBD1. This CDR3 comprises 15 residues. Germline-derived CDR1 and CDR2 are SGHLS and HYDKME. The junction had 3 bases not matched to a gene; V was cut back by 2 bases and J by 0 bases. The CDR3 is CASSQTGGSNSDYTF. The DNA read from the CDR3 is TGTGCCAGCTCTCAGACAGGGGGATCAAACTCCGACTACACC.

The table lists this clone with a few counts. Mouse gene names and germline throughout. The CDR3 end is not reached by the read, which stops 1 residue before it; the germline J gene fills it in. The rearrangement joins TRBV26 to TRBJ2-1, with TRBD1 identical over 9 bases. V was pared by 0 bases and J by 1 base, with 1 base of the junction left unmatched. Germline lookup yields CDR1 KGHPV and CDR2 FQNQEV (reference sequence). The CDR3 runs to 16 residues. The DNA read from the CDR3 is TGTGCCAGCAGTCTGTCAGGGACAGGGAACTATGCTGAGCAGTTC. Translation: CASSLSGTGNYAEQF. From start to end, the CDR3 is CASSLSGTGNYAEQFF.

This clone rates as medium-sized. Gene names follow the mouse nomenclature. The read ends 1 residue early relative to the CDR3; the germline J gene fills the gap. V is TRBV1 and J is TRBJ2-5, with 7 bases aligning to TRBD2. Losses at the gene ends were 3 bases for V and 3 bases for J; bases not matched to a gene: 3. This CDR3 spans 14 amino acids. Per germline, CDR1 NSQYPW and CDR2 LRSPGD (reference sequence). The CDR3 reads CTCSARGGQDTQYF. The sequenced CDR3 bases are TGCACCTGCAGTGCCCGGGGGGGGCAAGACACCCAGTAC.

Concerning this clone: All gene names here are mouse names. The CDR3 end is not reached by the read, which stops 1 residue before it; the germline J gene fills it in. The rearrangement joins TRBV12-2 to TRBJ1-1, with unresolved D. The CDR3 has 13 amino acids. CDR1 is SGHLS and CDR2 is HYDKME in the germline V gene. V was trimmed by 0 bases and J by 0 bases, leaving 4 bases between them. Partial CDR3 DNA: TGTGCCAGCTCTCTCGAGACAAACACAGAAGTCTTC. Its translation: CASSLETNTEVF. From start to end, the CDR3 is CASSLETNTEVFF.

As for this clone: Germline and genes here are mouse. Read coverage stops 1 residue before the CDR3 terminus; the germline J gene supplies the remainder. The chain carries TRBV15 and TRBJ2-4, with a weak D call TRBD2 (7 bases). CDR1 and CDR2 (germline): SGHND, FRSKSL. The V and J ends lost 3 bases and 3 bases respectively, with 10 bases between them. This CDR3 spans 14 amino acids. CDR3 DNA, as far as it was read: TGTGCCAGCAGTTTGGGGGGCGGGCAAAACACCTTGTAC. Its translation is CASSLGGGQNTLY. Given in full, the CDR3 is CASSLGGGQNTLYF. Filled out from reference TRBV15 and TRBJ2-4, the complete variable domain reads DAGVTQTPRHEVAEKGQTIILKCEPVSGHNDLFWYRQTKIQGLELLSYFRSKSLMEDGGAFKDRFKAEMLNSSFSTLKIQPTEPKDSAVYLCASSLGGGQNTLYFGAGTRLSVL.

The table lists this clone with a few counts. The gene symbols are mouse symbols. From the germline J gene comes the end of the CDR3, since the read stops 1 residue before it. The chain is built from TRBV26 and TRBJ2-5, with D perhaps TRBD2 (6 bases). This CDR3 is built from 15 residues. The V end was cut by 1 base, the J end by 5 bases, with 13 bases between. Germline-derived CDR1 and CDR2 are KGHPV and FQNQEV (reference sequence). CDR3 DNA (partial): TGTGCCAGCAGTCTGTTGATTGGGGGAGGAGACACCCAGTAC. Translated, it gives CASSLLIGGGDTQY. The CDR3, in full, reads CASSLLIGGGDTQYF.

This clone was picked up a small number of times. Mouse names are used for the genes. Sequencing ends 1 residue short of the CDR3 end; the germline J gene provides the rest. The V gene is TRBV13-2, the J gene TRBJ2-7, with 9 bases identical to TRBD2. V was clipped by 9 bases and J by 4 bases; unmatched bases: 8. Per germline, CDR1 NNHNN and CDR2 SYGAGS (reference sequence). This CDR3 spans 13 amino acids. Here the CDR3 reads CATPGGGGYEQYF. Partial CDR3 DNA: TGTGCCACCCCTGGGGGGGGCGGGTATGAACAGTAC.

In the case of this clone: The germline and genes are mouse ones. The read comes to an end 1 residue before the CDR3 does, leaving the germline J gene to fill in the end. J is TRBJ2-1 and V is TRBV26, with D possibly being TRBD1 (6 bases). V gave up 0 bases and J gave up 1 base, with 7 bases separating them. CDR1 and CDR2 (germline): KGHPV, FQNQEV (reference sequence). The CDR3 has 15 residues. The part of the CDR3 DNA that was read is TGTGCCAGCAGTCTGTCGGGACACAACTATGCTGAGCAGTTC. This encodes CASSLSGHNYAEQF. The whole CDR3 region reads CASSLSGHNYAEQFF.

This clone turned up a few times. Mouse names are used for the genes. The read ends 1 residue before the CDR3 terminus; that terminus is restored from the germline J gene. This sequence joins TRBV23 and TRBJ1-4; whether TRBD1, the table's D call, matches the DNA was not checked. The CDR3 sequence is 17 residues long. Germline CDR1 is KGHTA and CDR2 is FQNQQP. This chain's CDR3 is CSSSQSIRQGAHERLFF. Incomplete CDR3 DNA: TGCTCCAGCAGTCAATCAATCCGACAGGGGGCGCACGAAAGATTATTT.

As to this clone: Genes and germline come from the mouse. CDR3 residues: CASSLGGRYEQYF. Partial CDR3 DNA: TGTGCCAGCAGTCTTGGGGGGCGTTATGAACAGTAC. V and J are TRBV26 and TRBJ2-7; maybe TRBD2 (7 bases). Sequencing ends 1 residue short of the CDR3 end; the germline J gene provides the rest. V lost 3 bases to trimming and J lost 4 bases, with 10 bases between them. Germline V CDR1 and CDR2: KGHPV, FQNQEV (reference sequence). The CDR3 runs 13 residues.